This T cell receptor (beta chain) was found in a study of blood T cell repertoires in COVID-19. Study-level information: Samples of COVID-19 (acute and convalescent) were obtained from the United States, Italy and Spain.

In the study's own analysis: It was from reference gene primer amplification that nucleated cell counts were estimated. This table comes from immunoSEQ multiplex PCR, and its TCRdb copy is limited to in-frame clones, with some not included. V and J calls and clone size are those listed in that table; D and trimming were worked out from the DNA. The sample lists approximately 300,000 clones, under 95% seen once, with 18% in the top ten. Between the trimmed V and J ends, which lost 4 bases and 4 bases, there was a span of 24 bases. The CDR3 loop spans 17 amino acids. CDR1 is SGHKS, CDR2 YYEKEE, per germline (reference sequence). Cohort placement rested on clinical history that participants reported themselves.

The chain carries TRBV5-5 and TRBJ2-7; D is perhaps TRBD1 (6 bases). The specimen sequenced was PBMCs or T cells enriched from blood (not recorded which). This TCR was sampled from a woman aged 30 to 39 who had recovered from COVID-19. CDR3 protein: CASSRRAGQKYEYEQYF. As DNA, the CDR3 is TGTGCCAGCAGCAGAAGAGCTGGACAGAAGTATGAATACGAGCAGTACTTC.